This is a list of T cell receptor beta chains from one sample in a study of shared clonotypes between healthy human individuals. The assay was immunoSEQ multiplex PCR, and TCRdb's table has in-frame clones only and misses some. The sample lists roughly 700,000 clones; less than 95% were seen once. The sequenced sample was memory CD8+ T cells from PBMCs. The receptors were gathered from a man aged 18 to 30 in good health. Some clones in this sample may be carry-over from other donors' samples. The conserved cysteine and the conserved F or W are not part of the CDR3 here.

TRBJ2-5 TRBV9 ASSEGGTEETQY
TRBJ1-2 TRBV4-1 ASSQDRGGYDSLNYGYT
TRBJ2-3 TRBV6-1 ASSELRLAGGADTQY
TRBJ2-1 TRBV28 ASRPRTSGREQF
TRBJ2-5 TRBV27 ASTPTGQGKETQY
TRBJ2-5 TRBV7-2 ASTPRGVEETQY
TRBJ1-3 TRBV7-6 ASSLAVVGSGNTIY
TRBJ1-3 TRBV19 ASQRQGVGNTIY
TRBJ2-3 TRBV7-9 ASSLSPKGGTDTQY
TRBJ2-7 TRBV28 ASALTGGSYEQY
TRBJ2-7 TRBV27 ASSLEPRASYEQY
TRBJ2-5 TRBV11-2 ASSRPRTLQETQY
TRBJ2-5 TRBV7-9 ASPSGTSGSNSPETQY
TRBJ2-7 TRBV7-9 ASSPLLGFSSYEQY
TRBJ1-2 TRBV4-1 ASSQDARPPNYGYT
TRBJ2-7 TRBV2 ASLKGRVLTHEQY
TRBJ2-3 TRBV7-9 ASSLGTGGADTQY
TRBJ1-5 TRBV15 ATSRGFGGTNQPQH
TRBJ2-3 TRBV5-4 AIEDPTDTQY
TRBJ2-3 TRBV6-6 ASSSPPQY
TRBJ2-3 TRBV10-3 AISESDPSSDTQY
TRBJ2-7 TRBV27 ASSLFRPGEQY